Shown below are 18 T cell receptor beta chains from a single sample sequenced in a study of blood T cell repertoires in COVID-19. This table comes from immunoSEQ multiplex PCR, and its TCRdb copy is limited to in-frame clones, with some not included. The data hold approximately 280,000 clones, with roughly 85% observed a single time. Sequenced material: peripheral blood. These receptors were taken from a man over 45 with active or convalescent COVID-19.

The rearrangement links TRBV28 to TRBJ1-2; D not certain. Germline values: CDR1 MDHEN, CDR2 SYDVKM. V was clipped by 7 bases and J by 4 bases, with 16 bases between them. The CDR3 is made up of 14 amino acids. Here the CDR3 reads CASTWATGSYGYTF. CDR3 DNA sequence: TGTGCCAGCACCTGGGCCACCGGGAGCTATGGCTACACCTTC.

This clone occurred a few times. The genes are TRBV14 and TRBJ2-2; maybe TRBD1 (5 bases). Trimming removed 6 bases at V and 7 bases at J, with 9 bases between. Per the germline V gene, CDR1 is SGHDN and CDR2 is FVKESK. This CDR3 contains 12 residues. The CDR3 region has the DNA TGTGCCAGCAGTCGACAGATCGGGGAGCTGTTTTTT. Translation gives CASSRQIGELFF.

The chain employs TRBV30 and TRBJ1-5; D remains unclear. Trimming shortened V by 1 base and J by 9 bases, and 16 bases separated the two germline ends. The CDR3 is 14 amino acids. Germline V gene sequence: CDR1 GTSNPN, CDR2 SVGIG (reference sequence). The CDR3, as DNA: TGTGCCTGGAGTGCCGGGGTGGGAAAAGGGCCCCAGCATTTT. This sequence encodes CAWSAGVGKGPQHF.

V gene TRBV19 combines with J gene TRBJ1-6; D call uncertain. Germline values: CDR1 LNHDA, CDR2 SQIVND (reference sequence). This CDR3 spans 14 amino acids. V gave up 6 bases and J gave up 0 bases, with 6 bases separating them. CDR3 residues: CASSSSSYNSPLHF. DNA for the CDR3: TGTGCCAGTAGCTCGAGCTCCTATAATTCACCCCTCCACTTT.

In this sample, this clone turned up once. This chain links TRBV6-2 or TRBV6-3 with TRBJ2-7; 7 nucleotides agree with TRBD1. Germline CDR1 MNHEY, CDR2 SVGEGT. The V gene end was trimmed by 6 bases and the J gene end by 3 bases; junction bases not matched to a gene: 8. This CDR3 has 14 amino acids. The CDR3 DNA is TGTGCCAGCAGCCCCGGGACAGTATTCTACGAGCAGTACTTC. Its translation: CASSPGTVFYEQYF.

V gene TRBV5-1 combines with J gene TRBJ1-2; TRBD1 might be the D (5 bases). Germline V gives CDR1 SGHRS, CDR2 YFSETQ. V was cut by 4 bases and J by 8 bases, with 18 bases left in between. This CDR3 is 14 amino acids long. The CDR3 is CASSPQGGVRGYTF. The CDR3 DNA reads TGCGCCAGCAGCCCGCAGGGCGGGGTGAGGGGCTACACCTTC.

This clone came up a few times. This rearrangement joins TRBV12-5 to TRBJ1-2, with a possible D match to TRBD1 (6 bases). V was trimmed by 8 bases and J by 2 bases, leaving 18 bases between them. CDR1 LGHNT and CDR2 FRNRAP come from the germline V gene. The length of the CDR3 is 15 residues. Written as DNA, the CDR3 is TGTGCTAGTATCCGGGGGGGCTATAAAAACTATGGCTACACCTTC. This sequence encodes CASIRGGYKNYGYTF. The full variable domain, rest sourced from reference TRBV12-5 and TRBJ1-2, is DARVTQTPRHKVTEMGQEVTMRCQPILGHNTVFWYRQTMMQGLELLAYFRNRAPLDDSGMPKDRFSAEMPDATLATLKIQPSEPRDSAVYFCASIRGGYKNYGYTFGSGTRLTVV.

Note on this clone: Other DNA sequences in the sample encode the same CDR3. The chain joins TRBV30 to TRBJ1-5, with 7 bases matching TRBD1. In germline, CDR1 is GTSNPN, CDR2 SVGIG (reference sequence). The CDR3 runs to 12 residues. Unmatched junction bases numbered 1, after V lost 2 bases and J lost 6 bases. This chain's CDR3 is CAWSRQGQPQHF. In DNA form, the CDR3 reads TGTGCCTGGAGTCGACAGGGTCAGCCCCAGCATTTT.

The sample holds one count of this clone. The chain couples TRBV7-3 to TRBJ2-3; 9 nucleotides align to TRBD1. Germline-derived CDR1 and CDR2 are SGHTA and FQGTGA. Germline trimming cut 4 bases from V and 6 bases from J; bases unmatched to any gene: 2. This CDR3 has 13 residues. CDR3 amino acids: CASSSDRGDTQYF. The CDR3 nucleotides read TGTGCCAGCAGCTCGGACAGGGGTGATACGCAGTATTTT.

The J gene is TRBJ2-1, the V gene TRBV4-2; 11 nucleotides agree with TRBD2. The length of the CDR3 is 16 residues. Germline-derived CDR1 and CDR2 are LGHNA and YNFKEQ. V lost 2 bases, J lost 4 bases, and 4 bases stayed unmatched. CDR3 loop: CASSQRGTSGYNEQFF. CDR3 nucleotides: TGTGCCAGCAGCCAACGAGGGACTAGCGGTTACAATGAGCAGTTCTTC.

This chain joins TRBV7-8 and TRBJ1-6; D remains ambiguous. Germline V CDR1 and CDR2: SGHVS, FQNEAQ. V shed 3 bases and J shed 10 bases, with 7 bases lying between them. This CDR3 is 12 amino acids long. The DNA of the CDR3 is TGTGCCAGCAGCTTTCCGGAGTCACCCCTCCACTTT. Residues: CASSFPESPLHF.

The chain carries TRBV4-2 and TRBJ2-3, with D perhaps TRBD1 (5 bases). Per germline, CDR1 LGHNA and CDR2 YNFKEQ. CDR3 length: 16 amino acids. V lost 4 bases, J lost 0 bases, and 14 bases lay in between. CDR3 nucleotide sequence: TGTGCCAGCAGCCCAAGGGGCGGCTCTAGCACAGATACGCAGTATTTT. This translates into CASSPRGGSSTDTQYF.

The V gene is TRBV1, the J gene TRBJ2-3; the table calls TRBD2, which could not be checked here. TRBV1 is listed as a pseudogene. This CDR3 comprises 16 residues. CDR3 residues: CTSSPTAGVDPDTQYF. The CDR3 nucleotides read TGCACCAGCAGCCCTACAGCGGGAGTCGACCCAGATACGCAGTATTTT.

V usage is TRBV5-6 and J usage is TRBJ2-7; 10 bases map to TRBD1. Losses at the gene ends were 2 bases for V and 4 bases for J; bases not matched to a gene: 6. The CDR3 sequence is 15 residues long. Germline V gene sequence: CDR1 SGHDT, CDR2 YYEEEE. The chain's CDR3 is CASSFRDRGFYEQYF. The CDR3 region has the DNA TGTGCCAGCAGCTTCCGGGACAGGGGTTTTTACGAGCAGTACTTC.

CDR3 coding DNA: TGTGCCAGCAGCTTGGCGGGAGGGGGGGAAAACATTCAGTACTTC. Translating gives CASSLAGGGENIQYF. The rearrangement uses TRBV5-4 and TRBJ2-4; 8 nucleotides match TRBD2. The CDR3 has 15 residues. Trimming at V came to 0 bases and at J to 5 bases, leaving 4 bases not matched to a gene. CDR1 and CDR2 (germline): SGHNT, YYREEE (reference sequence).

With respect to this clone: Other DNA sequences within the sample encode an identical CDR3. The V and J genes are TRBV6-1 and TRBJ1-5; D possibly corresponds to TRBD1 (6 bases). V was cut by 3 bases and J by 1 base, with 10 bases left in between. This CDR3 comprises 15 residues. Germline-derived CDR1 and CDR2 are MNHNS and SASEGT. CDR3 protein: CASSEQGLSNQPQHF. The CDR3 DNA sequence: TGTGCCAGCAGTGAGCAGGGGTTAAGCAATCAGCCCCAGCATTTT.

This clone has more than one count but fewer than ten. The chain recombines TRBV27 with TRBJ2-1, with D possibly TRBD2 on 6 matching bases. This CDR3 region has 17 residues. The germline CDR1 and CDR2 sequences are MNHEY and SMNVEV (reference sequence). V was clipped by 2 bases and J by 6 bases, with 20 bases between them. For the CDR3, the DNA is TGTGCCAGCAGTTTAAGTCTTGGCCGAGGAGGGATCAATGAGCAGTTCTTC. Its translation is CASSLSLGRGGINEQFF.

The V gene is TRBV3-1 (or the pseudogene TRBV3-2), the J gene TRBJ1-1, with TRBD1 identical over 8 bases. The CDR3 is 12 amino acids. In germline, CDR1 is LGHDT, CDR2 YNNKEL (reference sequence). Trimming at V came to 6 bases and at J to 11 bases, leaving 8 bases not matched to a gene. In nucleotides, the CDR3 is TGTGCCAGCAGATGGGGGACAGGCTCCGCTTTCTTT. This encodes CASRWGTGSAFF.